This entry lists 23 T cell receptor beta chains sequenced from one sample in a study of T cell repertoires in cytomegalovirus infection. MiXCR was run by TCRdb on the reads, yielding one entry per CDR3 protein. The data hold approximately 910,000 distinct CDR3 sequences, with approximately 33% observed a single time. For these receptors, no antigen is known. The sequences come from cultured CD8+ T cells from PBMCs, collected from culture after CMV antigen stimulation. Every receptor here comes from a human donor in good health (CMV status not recorded). Some clones in this sample may be carry-over from other donors' samples.

There are many counts of this clonotype. The rearrangement uses TRBV7-2 and TRBJ2-5; D possibly corresponds to TRBD1 (5 bases). CDR3 length: 14 residues. Trimming pared 5 bases from V and 5 bases from J, leaving 15 bases between. Germline-derived CDR1 and CDR2 are SGHTA and FQGNSA. CDR3 amino acids: CASSAAGLSETQYF. CDR3 nucleotide sequence: TGTGCCAGCAGCGCCGCAGGGTTATCCGAGACCCAGTACTTC. The variable domain in full, completed from reference TRBV7-2 and TRBJ2-5, reads GAGVSQSPSNKVTEKGKDVELRCDPISGHTALYWYRQSLGQGLEFLIYFQGNSAPDKSGLPSDRFSAERTGGSVSTLTIQRTQQEDSAVYLCASSAAGLSETQYFGPGTRLLVL.

V and J are TRBV6-5 and TRBJ2-7; TRBD1 matches at 9 bases. V dropped 8 bases and J dropped 1; count of bases not matched to a gene: 6. CDR3 length equals 14 residues. Germline CDR1 is MNHEY and CDR2 is SVGAGI. The CDR3 region is CASVEGTGSYEQYF. CDR3 nucleotides: TGTGCCAGCGTTGAAGGGACAGGGTCCTACGAGCAGTACTTC.

The V call is TRBV19, the J call TRBJ1-5, with D maybe TRBD1 (5 bases). The CDR3 has 14 amino acids. Trimming stripped 11 bases from V and 7 bases from J, with 21 bases between. The germline CDR1 and CDR2 sequences are LNHDA and SQIVND (reference sequence). CDR3 region: CAVGEGIINQPQHF. As DNA, the CDR3 is TGTGCCGTCGGGGAGGGGATAATCAACCAGCCCCAGCATTTT.

The rearrangement uses TRBV14 and TRBJ2-7; D not resolved. The germline CDR1 and CDR2 sequences are SGHDN and FVKESK. V dropped 2 bases and J dropped 7 bases, with 18 bases sitting between them. The CDR3 is made up of 15 amino acids. The CDR3 sequence: CASSQPGSRTSEQYV. The CDR3 DNA follows: TGTGCCAGCAGCCAACCGGGCAGTAGAACGTCTGAGCAGTACGTC.

The chain carries TRBV6-5 and TRBJ2-5, with 9 nucleotides matching TRBD2. Trimming cost V 0 bases and J 4 bases; bases outside gene matches: 3. The CDR3 sequence is 15 residues long. Germline assignment: CDR1 MNHEY and CDR2 SVGAGI. DNA for the CDR3: TGTGCCAGCAGTTACTCGAGTAGCGGGGGAGAGACCCAGTACTTC. It is translated as CASSYSSSGGETQYF.

This clonotype occurred a few times. The chain links TRBV27 to TRBJ1-2; no clear D gene. Trimming removed 3 bases at V and 3 bases at J, with 11 bases between. Germline CDR1 is MNHEY and CDR2 is SMNVEV (reference sequence). The CDR3 runs to 14 residues. CDR3 sequence reads: CASSFARPDYGYTF. For the CDR3, the DNA is TGTGCCAGCAGTTTTGCCCGCCCGGACTATGGCTACACCTTC.

This clonotype was seen at least ten times. This chain uses TRBV7-9 with TRBJ1-5; D is undetermined. Trimming cost V 3 bases and J 6 bases, with 12 bases left between them. Germline CDR1 SEHNR, CDR2 FQNEAQ (reference sequence). The CDR3 extends over 14 amino acids. DNA of the CDR3: TGTGCCAGCAGCTTTGGACCCTATGGTCAGCCCCAGCATTTT. Its protein is CASSFGPYGQPQHF.

This clonotype came up a few times. This chain uses TRBV7-6 with TRBJ2-7; TRBD2 is a possible D gene (5 bases). Germline loops: CDR1 SGHVS, CDR2 FNYEAQ. With 7 bases removed from V and 5 bases from J, the gap between germline ends came to 15 bases. The CDR3 length is 13 residues. The CDR3 nucleotides are TGTGCCAGCACCCCCTCCGGGAAGGACGAGCAGTACTTC. Protein: CASTPSGKDEQYF.

The V gene is TRBV2, the J gene TRBJ1-5, with D hard to call. The CDR3 extends over 15 amino acids. Deletions cut 1 base from V and 5 bases from J, with 12 bases between. Germline values: CDR1 SNHLY, CDR2 FYNNEI. CDR3 nucleotides: TGTGCCAGCAGTGAAGGCAGGCTGGGCCATCAGCCCCAGCATTTT. Translated: CASSEGRLGHQPQHF.

The chain uses TRBV13 and TRBJ2-7; D could derive from TRBD1 or TRBD2 (5 bases each). The V end was cut by 8 bases, the J end by 6 bases, with 20 bases between. In germline, CDR1 is PRHDT, CDR2 FYEKMQ (reference sequence). CDR3 length: 14 residues. The CDR3 bases are TGTGCCAGCGAACCTCGGGGCACGGTCGGCGAGCAGTACTTC. It is translated as CASEPRGTVGEQYF. Variable domain in full (rest from reference TRBV13 and TRBJ2-7): AAGVIQSPRHLIKEKRETATLKCYPIPRHDTVYWYQQGPGQDPQFLISFYEKMQSDKGSIPDRFSAQQFSDYHSELNMSSLELGDSALYFCASEPRGTVGEQYFGPGTRLTVT.

The chain uses TRBV20-1 and TRBJ1-3; no reliable D call. Germline V gene lookup returns CDR1 DFQATT and CDR2 SNEGSKA (reference sequence). The CDR3 contains 14 residues. Trimming took off 3 bases at V and 2 bases at J, with 11 bases between the two ends. The CDR3 coding sequence is TGCAGTGCTAGTGAGAAAATTACTGGAAACACCATATATTTT. Its protein is CSASEKITGNTIYF.

There are a few counts of this clonotype. The chain joins TRBV5-4 to TRBJ2-1; 10 positions agree with TRBD2. The germline gives CDR1 SGHNT, CDR2 YYREEE (reference sequence). CDR3 length: 16 amino acids. The J segment lost 3 bases and the V segment lost 3 bases, leaving 6 bases of the junction unmatched. CDR3 amino acids: CASSSSGGHGYNEQFF. The CDR3 DNA reads as TGTGCCAGCAGCTCTAGCGGGGGTCACGGCTACAATGAGCAGTTCTTC.

This sequence joins TRBV7-9 and TRBJ2-3; TRBD2 aligns across 14 bases. This CDR3 region has 17 residues. Germline CDR1 and CDR2: SEHNR and FQNEAQ (reference sequence). The junction had 12 bases not matched to a gene; V was cut back by 11 bases and J by 2 bases. In DNA form, the CDR3 reads TGTGCCGGACTTGGGACTAGCGGGGGCCACCCCACAGATACGCAGTATTTT. Translated: CAGLGTSGGHPTDTQYF.

The chain recombines TRBV4-1 with TRBJ2-1, with 9 bases lining up with TRBD2. The ends lost 4 bases at V and 0 bases at J; junction bases unmatched: 4. The CDR3 has 16 residues. The germline CDR1 and CDR2 sequences are MGHRA and YSYEKL. As DNA, the CDR3 is TGCGCCAGCAGCCTAGCGGGAGTCCGCTCCTACAATGAGCAGTTCTTC. This sequence encodes CASSLAGVRSYNEQFF.

This clonotype was seen more than once but under ten times. The chain has TRBV6-2 or TRBV6-3 and TRBJ1-1; D unclear. V was trimmed by 6 bases and J by 3 bases, leaving 11 bases between them. Per the germline V gene, CDR1 is MNHEY and CDR2 is SVGEGT. CDR3 length equals 13 residues. CDR3 in amino acids: CASRGLRDTEAFF. CDR3 in DNA: TGTGCCAGCAGAGGATTGAGGGACACTGAAGCTTTCTTT.

The chain has TRBV7-9 and TRBJ2-7, with 12 bases fitting TRBD1. The CDR3 contains 16 residues. V lost 5 bases and J lost 5; bases outside the gene matches: 10. Germline CDR1 reads SEHNR; CDR2 reads FQNEAQ (reference sequence). The CDR3 region is CASSNNWDRGPDEQYF. CDR3 coding DNA: TGTGCCAGCAGCAACAACTGGGACAGGGGGCCGGACGAGCAGTACTTC. The entire variable domain, with the rest obtained from reference TRBV7-9 and TRBJ2-7, is as follows: DTGVSQNPRHKITKRGQNVTFRCDPISEHNRLYWYRQTLGQGPEFLTYFQNEAQLEKSRLLSDRFSAERPKGSFSTLEIQRTEQGDSAMYLCASSNNWDRGPDEQYFGPGTRLTVT.

This clonotype turned up a few times. The rearrangement joins TRBV10-3 to TRBJ2-7, with 8 bases identical to TRBD1. The CDR3 consists of 15 residues. Unmatched junction bases numbered 12, after V lost 6 bases and J lost 5 bases. CDR1 is ENHRY and CDR2 is SYGVKD in the germline V gene. The CDR3 reads CAIRLARQGNNEQYF. The CDR3 nucleotides are TGTGCCATCAGGCTCGCGAGACAGGGGAACAACGAGCAGTACTTC.

This clonotype was counted a single time. Germline is not matched at one junction end, which may reflect a read error. The V and J genes are TRBV14 and TRBJ1-4; D is unclear. This CDR3 has 18 amino acids. From germline, CDR1 is SGHDN and CDR2 FVKESK. CDR3 DNA sequence: TGTGCCAGCAACCAAGTCAACGTCCCGGGTCCCCAAAGAGGAAAACTGTTTTTT. It is translated as CASNQVNVPGPQRGKLFF.

This clonotype was picked up many times. CDR3 residues: CASHGDTEAFF. In DNA, the CDR3 is TGTGCCAGCCATGGGGACACTGAAGCTTTCTTT. V gene TRBV7-2 combines with J gene TRBJ1-1; D remains unclear. This CDR3 is built from 11 residues. V lost 8 bases, J lost 3 bases, and 7 bases lay in between. Germline lookup yields CDR1 SGHTA and CDR2 FQGNSA. The full variable domain, its missing parts supplied by reference TRBV7-2 and TRBJ1-1, is GAGVSQSPSNKVTEKGKDVELRCDPISGHTALYWYRQSLGQGLEFLIYFQGNSAPDKSGLPSDRFSAERTGGSVSTLTIQRTQQEDSAVYLCASHGDTEAFFGQGTRLTVV.

This clonotype has only a few counts. J is TRBJ1-1 and V is TRBV27; D may be TRBD1 (6 bases). Trimming left V 2 bases short and J 1 base short, with 11 bases between. CDR3 size: 15 residues. Germline V gene lookup returns CDR1 MNHEY and CDR2 SMNVEV (reference sequence). The CDR3 DNA is TGTGCCAGCAGTTTAATTGGGACAAGGAACACTGAAGCTTTCTTT. Translation gives CASSLIGTRNTEAFF.

V gene TRBV7-4 combines with J gene TRBJ2-1; the D gene is possibly TRBD2 (7 bases). The CDR3 covers 15 residues. The V and J ends lost 5 bases and 8 bases respectively, with 19 bases between them. Per germline, CDR1 SGHVT and CDR2 SQSDAQ. The CDR3 DNA reads TGTGCCAGCAGCCCCCCGGGGGGCAGTGAGGATGAGCAGTTCTTC. Protein: CASSPPGGSEDEQFF. Combining the CDR3 with reference TRBV7-4 and TRBJ2-1 gives the whole variable domain GAGVSQSPRYKVAKRGRDVALRCDSISGHVTLYWYRQTLGQGSEVLTYSQSDAQRDKSGRPSGRFSAERPERSVSTLKIQRTEQGDSAVYLCASSPPGGSEDEQFFGPGTRLTVL.

This clonotype rates as medium-sized (0.01 to 0.1%). CDR3 region: CASSWTGIGNIQYF. In DNA form, the CDR3 reads TGTGCCAGCAGTTGGACAGGGATTGGAAACATTCAGTACTTC. The chain uses TRBV6-5 and TRBJ2-4, with 8 bases that match TRBD1. The CDR3 is 14 residues long. The ends lost 4 bases at V and 6 bases at J; junction bases unmatched: 5. Germline V gives CDR1 MNHEY, CDR2 SVGAGI.

This clonotype appeared many times. CDR3 sequence reads: CASSLRGTNNNEQFF. CDR3 bases: TGTGCCAGCAGCTTACGTGGGACAAACAACAATGAGCAGTTCTTC. J is TRBJ2-1 and V is TRBV7-6; D might be TRBD1 (6 bases). The CDR3 runs 15 residues. Deletions cut 2 bases from V and 5 bases from J, with 13 bases between. Germline assignment: CDR1 SGHVS and CDR2 FNYEAQ. Combining the CDR3 with reference TRBV7-6 and TRBJ2-1 gives the whole variable domain GAGVSQSPRYKVTKRGQDVALRCDPISGHVSLYWYRQALGQGPEFLTYFNYEAQQDKSGLPNDRFSAERPEGSISTLTIQRTEQRDSAMYRCASSLRGTNNNEQFFGPGTRLTVL.